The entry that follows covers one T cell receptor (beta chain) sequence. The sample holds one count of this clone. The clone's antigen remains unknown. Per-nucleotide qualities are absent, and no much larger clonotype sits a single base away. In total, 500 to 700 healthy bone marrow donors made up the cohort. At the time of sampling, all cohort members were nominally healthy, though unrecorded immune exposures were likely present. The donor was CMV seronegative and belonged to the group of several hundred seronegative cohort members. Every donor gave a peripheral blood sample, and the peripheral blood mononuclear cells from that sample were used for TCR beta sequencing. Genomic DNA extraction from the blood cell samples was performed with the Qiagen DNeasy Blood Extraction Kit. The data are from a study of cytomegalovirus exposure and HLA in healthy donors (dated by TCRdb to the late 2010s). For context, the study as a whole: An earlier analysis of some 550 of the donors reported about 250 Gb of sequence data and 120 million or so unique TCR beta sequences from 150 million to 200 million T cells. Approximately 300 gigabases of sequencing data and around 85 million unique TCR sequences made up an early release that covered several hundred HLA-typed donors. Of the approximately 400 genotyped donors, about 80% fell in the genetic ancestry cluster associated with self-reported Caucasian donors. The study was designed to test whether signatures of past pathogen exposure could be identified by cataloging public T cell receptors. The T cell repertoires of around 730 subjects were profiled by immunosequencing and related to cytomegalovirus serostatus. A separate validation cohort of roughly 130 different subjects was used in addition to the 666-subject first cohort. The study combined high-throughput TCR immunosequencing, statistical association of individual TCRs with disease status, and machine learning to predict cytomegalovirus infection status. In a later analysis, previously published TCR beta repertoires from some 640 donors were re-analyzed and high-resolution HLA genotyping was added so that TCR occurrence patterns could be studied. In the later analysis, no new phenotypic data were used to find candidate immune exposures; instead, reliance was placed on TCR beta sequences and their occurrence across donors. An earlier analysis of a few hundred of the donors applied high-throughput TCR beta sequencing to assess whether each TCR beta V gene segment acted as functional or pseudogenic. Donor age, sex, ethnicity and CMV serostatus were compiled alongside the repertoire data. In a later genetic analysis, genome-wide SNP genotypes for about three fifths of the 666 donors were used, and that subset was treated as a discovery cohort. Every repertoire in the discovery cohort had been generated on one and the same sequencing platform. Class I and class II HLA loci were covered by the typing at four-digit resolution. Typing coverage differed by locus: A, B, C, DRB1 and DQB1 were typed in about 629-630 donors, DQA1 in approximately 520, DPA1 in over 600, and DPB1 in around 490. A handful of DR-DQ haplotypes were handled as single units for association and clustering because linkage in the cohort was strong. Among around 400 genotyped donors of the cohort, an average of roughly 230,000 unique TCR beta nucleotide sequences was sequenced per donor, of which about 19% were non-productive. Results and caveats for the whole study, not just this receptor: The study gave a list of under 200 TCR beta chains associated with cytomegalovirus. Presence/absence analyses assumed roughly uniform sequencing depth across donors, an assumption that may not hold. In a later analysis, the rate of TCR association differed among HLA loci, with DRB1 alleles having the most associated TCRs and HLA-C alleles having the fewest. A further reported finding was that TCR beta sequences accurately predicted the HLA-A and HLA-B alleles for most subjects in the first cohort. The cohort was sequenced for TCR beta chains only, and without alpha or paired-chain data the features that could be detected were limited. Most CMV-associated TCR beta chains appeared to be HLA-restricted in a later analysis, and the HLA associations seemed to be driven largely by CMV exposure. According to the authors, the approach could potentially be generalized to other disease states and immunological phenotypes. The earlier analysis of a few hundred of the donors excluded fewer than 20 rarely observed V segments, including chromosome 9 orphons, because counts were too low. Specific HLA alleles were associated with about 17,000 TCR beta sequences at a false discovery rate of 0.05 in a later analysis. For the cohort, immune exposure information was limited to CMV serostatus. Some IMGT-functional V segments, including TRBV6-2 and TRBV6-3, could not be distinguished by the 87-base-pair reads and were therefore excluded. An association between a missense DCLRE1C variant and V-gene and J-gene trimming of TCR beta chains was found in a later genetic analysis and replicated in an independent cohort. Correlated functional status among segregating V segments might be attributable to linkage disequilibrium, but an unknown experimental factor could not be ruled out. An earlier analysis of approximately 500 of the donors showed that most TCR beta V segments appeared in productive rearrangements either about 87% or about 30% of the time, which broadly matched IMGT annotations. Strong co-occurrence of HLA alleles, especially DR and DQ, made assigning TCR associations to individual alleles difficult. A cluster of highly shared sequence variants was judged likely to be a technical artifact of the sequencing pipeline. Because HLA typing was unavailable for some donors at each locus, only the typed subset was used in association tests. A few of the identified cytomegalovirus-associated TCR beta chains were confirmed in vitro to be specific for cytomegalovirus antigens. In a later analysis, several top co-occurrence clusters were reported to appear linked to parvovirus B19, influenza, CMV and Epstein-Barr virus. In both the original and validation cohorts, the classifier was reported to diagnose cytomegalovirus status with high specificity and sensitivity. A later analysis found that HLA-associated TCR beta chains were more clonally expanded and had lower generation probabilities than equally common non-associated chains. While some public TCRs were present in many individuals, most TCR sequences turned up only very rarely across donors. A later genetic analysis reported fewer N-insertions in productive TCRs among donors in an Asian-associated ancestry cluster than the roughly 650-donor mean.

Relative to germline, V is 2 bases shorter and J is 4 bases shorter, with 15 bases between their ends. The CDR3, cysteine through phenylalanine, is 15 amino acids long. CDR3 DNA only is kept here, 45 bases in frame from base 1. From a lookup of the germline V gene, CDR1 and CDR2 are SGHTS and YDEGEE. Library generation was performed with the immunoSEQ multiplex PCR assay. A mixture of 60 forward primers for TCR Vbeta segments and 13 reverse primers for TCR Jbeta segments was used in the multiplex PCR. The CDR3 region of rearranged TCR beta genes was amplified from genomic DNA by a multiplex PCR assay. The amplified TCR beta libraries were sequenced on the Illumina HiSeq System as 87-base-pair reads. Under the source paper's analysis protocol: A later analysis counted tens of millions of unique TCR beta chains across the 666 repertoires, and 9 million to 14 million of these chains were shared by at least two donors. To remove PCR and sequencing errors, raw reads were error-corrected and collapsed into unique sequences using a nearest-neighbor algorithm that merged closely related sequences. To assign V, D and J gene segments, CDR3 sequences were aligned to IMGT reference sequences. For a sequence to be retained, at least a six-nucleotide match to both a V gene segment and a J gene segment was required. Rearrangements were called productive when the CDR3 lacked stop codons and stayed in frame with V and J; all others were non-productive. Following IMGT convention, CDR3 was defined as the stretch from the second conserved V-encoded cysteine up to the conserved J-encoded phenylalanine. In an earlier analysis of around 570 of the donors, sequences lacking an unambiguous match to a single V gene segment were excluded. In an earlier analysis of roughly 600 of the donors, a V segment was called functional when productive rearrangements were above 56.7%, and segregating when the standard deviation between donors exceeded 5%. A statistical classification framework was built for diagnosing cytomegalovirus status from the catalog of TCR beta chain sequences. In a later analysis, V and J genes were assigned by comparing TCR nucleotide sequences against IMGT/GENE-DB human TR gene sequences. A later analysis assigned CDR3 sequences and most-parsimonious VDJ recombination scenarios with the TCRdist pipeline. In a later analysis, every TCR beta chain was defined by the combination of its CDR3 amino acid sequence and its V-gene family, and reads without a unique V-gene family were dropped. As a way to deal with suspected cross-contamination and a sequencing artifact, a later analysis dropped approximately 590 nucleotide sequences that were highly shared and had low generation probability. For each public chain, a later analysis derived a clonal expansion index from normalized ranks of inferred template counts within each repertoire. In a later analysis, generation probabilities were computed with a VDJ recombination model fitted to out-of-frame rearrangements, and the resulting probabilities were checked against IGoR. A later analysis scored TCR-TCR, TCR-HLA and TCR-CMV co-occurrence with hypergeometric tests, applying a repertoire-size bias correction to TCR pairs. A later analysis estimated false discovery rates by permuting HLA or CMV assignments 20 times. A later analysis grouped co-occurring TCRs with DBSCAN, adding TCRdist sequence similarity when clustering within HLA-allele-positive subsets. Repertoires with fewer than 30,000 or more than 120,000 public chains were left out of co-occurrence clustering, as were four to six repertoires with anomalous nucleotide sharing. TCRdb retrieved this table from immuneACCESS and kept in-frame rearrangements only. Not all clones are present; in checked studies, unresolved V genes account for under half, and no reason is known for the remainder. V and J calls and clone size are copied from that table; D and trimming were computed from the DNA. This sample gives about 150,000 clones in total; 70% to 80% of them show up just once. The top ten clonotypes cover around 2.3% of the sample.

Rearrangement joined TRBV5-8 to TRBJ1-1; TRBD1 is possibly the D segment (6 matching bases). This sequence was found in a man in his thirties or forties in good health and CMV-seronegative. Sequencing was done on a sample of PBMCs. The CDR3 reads CASSFDGGGLTEAFF. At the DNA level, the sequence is TGTGCCAGCAGCTTTGATGGCGGGGGGCTCACTGAAGCTTTCTTT.